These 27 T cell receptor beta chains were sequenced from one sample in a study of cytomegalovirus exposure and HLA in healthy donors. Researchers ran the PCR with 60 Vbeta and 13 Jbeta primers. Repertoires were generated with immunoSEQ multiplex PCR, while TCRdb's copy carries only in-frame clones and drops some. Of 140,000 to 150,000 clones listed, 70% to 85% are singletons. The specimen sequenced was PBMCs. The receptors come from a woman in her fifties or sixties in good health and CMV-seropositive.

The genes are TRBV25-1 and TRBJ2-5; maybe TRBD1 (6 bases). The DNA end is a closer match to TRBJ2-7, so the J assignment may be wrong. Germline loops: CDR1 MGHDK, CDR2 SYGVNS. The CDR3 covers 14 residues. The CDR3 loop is CASNPGATGSEQYF. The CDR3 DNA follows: TGTGCCAGCAATCCAGGGGCAACAGGTAGCGAGCAGTACTTC.

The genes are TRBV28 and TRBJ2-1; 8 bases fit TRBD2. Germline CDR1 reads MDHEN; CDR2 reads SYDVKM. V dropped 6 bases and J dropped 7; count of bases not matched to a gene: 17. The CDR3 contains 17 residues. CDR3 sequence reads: CASSKGRGAGVINEQFF. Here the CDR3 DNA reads TGTGCCAGCAGCAAAGGGCGGGGAGCGGGAGTGATAAATGAGCAGTTCTTC. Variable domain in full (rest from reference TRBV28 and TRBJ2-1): DVKVTQSSRYLVKRTGEKVFLECVQDMDHENMFWYRQDPGLGLRLIYFSYDVKMKEKGDIPEGYSVSREKKERFSLILESASTNQTSMYLCASSKGRGAGVINEQFFGPGTRLTVL.

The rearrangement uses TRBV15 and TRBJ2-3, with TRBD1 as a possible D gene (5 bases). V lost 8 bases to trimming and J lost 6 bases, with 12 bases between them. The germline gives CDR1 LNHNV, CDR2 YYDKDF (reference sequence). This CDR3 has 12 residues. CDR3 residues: CATHRSGDTQYF. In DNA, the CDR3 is TGTGCCACCCACAGGTCTGGTGATACGCAGTATTTT.

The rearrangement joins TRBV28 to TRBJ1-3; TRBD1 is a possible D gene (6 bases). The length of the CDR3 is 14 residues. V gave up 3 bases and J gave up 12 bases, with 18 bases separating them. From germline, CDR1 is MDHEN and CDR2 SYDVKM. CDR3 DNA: TGTGCCAGCAGTTTTCGTCCAGGGGCAGGAGGCATATATTTT. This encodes CASSFRPGAGGIYF.

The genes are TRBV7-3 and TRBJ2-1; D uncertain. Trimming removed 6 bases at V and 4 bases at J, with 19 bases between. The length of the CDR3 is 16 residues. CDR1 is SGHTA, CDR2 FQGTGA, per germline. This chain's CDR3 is CASSSTAALRYNEQFF. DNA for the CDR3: TGTGCCAGCAGTTCAACGGCTGCTCTGAGGTACAATGAGCAGTTCTTC.

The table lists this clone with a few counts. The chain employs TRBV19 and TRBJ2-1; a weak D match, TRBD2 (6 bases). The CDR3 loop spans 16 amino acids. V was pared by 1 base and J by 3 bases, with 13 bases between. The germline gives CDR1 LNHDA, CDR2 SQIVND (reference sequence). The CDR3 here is CASSIGSGTVYNEQFF. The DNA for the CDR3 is TGTGCCAGTAGTATAGGCTCCGGGACTGTCTACAATGAGCAGTTCTTC.

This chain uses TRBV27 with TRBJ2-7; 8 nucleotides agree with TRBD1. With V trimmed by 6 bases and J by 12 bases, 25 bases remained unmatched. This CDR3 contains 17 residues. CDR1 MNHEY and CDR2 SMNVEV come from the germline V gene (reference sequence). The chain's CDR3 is CASRPGDLTGVFDRSYF. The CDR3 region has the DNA TGTGCCAGCAGGCCGGGGGACCTGACAGGGGTGTTTGATAGGTCGTACTTC.

The CDR3 region has the DNA TGTGGAGTAGCGGATGGCTACACCTTC. This translates into CGVADGYTF. The genes are TRBV28 and TRBJ1-2; D remains ambiguous. This CDR3 contains 9 residues. The germline gives CDR1 MDHEN, CDR2 SYDVKM.

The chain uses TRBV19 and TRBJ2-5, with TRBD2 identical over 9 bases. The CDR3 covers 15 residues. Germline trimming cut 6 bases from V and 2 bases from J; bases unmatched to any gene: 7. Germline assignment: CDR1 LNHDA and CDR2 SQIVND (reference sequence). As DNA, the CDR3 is TGTGCCAGTAGCTCAAGGGGACTAGCTCAAGAGACCCAGTACTTC. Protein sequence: CASSSRGLAQETQYF.

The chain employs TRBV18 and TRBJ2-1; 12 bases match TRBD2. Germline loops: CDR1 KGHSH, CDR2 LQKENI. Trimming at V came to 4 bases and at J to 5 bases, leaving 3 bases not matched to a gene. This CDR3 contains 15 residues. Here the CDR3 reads CASSQGLAGNNEQFF. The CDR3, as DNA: TGTGCCAGCTCACAAGGACTAGCGGGGAACAATGAGCAGTTCTTC.

The CDR3 DNA is TGTGCCAGCAGTTTAAACCAGGCCGAGCAGTACTTC. Amino acid sequence: CASSLNQAEQYF. The genes are TRBV28 and TRBJ2-5, with D uncertain. The J call is doubtful: the DNA matches TRBJ2-7 better. From germline, CDR1 is MDHEN and CDR2 SYDVKM. This CDR3 has 12 amino acids.

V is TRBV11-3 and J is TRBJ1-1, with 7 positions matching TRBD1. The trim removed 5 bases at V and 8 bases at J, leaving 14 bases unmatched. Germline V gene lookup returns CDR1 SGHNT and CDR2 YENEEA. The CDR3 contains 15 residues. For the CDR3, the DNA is TGTGCCAGCAGCCCCCGAGGACCAAGGGGGCCCGAAGCTTTCTTT. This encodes CASSPRGPRGPEAFF. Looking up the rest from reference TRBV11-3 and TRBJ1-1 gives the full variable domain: EAGVVQSPRYKIIEKKQPVAFWCNPISGHNTLYWYLQNLGQGPELLIRYENEEAVDDSQLPKDRFSAERLKGVDSTLKIQPAELGDSAVYLCASSPRGPRGPEAFFGQGTRLTVV.

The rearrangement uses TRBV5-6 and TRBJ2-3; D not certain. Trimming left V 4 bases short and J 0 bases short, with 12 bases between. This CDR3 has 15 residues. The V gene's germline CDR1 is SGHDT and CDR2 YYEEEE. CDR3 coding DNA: TGTGCCAGCAGCAGTTATGGCCTTAGCACAGATACGCAGTATTTT. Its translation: CASSSYGLSTDTQYF.

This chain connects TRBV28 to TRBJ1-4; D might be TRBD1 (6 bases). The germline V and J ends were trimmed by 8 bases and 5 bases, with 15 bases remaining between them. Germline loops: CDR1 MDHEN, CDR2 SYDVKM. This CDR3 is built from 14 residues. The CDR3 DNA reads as TGTGCCAGCTTCTCTCTGCAGGGGAATGAAAAACTGTTTTTT. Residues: CASFSLQGNEKLFF.

CDR3 nucleotide sequence: TGTGCCAGCTCACCTATCTCGACAGGTCGGACCTACAATGAGCAGTTCTTC. It yields the protein CASSPISTGRTYNEQFF. The rearrangement joins TRBV18 to TRBJ2-1; the D gene is possibly TRBD1 (6 bases). Germline V gives CDR1 KGHSH, CDR2 LQKENI. The CDR3 spans 17 residues. Trimming took 3 bases from V and 2 from J, leaving 17 bases between them.

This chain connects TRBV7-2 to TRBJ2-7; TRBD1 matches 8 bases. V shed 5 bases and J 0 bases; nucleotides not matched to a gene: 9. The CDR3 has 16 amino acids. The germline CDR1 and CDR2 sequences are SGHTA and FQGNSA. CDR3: CASSTRQGPSSYEQYF. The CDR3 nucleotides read TGTGCCAGCAGCACCCGACAGGGGCCCAGCTCCTACGAGCAGTACTTC.

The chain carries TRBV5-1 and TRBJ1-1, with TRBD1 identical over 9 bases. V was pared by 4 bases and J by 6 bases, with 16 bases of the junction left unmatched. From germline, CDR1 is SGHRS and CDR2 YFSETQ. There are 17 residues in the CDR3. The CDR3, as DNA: TGCGCCAGCAGCGCAACCGGGACAGGGTTAGGGATGGCTGAAGCTTTCTTT. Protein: CASSATGTGLGMAEAFF. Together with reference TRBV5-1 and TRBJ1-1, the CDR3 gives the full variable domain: KAGVTQTPRYLIKTRGQQVTLSCSPISGHRSVSWYQQTPGQGLQFLFEYFSETQRNKGNFPGRFSGRQFSNSRSEMNVSTLELGDSALYLCASSATGTGLGMAEAFFGQGTRLTVV.

CDR3 bases: TGTGCCAGCAGCTTGGGAGACACTACGCAGTATTTT. Protein: CASSLGDTTQYF. The gene calls are TRBV5-6 and TRBJ2-3; D is undetermined. The CDR3 runs 12 residues. Trimming removed 0 bases at V and 8 bases at J, with 7 bases between. Germline CDR1 is SGHDT and CDR2 is YYEEEE.

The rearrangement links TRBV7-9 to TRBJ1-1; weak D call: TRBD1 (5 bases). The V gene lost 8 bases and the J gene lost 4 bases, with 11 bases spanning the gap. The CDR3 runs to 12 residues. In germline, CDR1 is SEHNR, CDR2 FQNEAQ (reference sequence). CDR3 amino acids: CASDQGGTEAFF. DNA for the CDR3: TGTGCCAGCGATCAGGGAGGCACTGAAGCTTTCTTT. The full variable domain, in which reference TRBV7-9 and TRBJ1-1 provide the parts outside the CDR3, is DTGVSQNPRHKITKRGQNVTFRCDPISEHNRLYWYRQTLGQGPEFLTYFQNEAQLEKSRLLSDRFSAERPKGSFSTLEIQRTEQGDSAMYLCASDQGGTEAFFGQGTRLTVV.

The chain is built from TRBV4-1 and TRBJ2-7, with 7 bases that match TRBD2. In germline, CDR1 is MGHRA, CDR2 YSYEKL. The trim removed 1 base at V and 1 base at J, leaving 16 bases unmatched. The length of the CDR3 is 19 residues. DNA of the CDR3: TGCGCCAGCAGCCAAGTACTTATCCTCGGTAGCGGGCCGTCCTACGAGCAGTACTTC. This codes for CASSQVLILGSGPSYEQYF.

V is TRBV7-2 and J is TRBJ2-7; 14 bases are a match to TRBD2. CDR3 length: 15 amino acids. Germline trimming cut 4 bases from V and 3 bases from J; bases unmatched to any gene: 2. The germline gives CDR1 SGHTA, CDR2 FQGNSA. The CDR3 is CASSWGLAGVYEQYF. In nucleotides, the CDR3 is TGTGCCAGCAGCTGGGGACTAGCGGGAGTCTACGAGCAGTACTTC.

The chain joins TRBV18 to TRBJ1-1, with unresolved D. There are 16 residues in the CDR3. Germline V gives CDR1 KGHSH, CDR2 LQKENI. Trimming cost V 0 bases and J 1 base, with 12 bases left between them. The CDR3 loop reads CASSPPGGVRNTEAFF. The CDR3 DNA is TGTGCCAGCTCACCACCGGGCGGGGTTAGGAACACTGAAGCTTTCTTT.

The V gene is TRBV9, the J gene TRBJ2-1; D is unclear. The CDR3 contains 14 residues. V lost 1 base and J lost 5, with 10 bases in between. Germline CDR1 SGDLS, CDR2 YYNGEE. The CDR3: CASSVWPQDNEQFF. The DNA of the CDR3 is TGTGCCAGCAGCGTATGGCCCCAGGACAATGAGCAGTTCTTC.

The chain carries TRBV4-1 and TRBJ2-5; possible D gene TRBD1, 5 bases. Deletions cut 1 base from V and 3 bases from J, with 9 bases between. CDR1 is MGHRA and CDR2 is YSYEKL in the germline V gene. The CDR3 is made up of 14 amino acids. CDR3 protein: CASSQVEGEETQYF. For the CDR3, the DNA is TGCGCCAGCAGCCAAGTTGAAGGGGAAGAGACCCAGTACTTC.

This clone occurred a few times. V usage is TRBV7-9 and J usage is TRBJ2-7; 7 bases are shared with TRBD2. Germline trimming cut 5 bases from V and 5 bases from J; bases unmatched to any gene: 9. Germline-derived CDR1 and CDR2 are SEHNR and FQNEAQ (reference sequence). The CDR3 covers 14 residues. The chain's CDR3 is CASSGGGSTNEQYF. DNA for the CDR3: TGTGCCAGCAGCGGAGGCGGGAGCACCAACGAGCAGTACTTC.

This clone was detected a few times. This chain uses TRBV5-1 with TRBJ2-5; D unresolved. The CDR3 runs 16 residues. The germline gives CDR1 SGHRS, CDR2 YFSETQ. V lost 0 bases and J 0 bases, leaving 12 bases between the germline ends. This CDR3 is CASSLVAQPHQETQYF. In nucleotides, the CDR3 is TGCGCCAGCAGCTTGGTAGCCCAGCCGCACCAAGAGACCCAGTACTTC. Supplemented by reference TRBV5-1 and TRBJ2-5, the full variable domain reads KAGVTQTPRYLIKTRGQQVTLSCSPISGHRSVSWYQQTPGQGLQFLFEYFSETQRNKGNFPGRFSGRQFSNSRSEMNVSTLELGDSALYLCASSLVAQPHQETQYFGPGTRLLVL.

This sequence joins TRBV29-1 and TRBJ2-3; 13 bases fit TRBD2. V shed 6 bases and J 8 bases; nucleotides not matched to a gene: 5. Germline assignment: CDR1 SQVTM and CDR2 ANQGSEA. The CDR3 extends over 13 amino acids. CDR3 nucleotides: TGCAGCGTCGTGGGACTAGCGGGATTTACGCAGTATTTT. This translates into CSVVGLAGFTQYF.